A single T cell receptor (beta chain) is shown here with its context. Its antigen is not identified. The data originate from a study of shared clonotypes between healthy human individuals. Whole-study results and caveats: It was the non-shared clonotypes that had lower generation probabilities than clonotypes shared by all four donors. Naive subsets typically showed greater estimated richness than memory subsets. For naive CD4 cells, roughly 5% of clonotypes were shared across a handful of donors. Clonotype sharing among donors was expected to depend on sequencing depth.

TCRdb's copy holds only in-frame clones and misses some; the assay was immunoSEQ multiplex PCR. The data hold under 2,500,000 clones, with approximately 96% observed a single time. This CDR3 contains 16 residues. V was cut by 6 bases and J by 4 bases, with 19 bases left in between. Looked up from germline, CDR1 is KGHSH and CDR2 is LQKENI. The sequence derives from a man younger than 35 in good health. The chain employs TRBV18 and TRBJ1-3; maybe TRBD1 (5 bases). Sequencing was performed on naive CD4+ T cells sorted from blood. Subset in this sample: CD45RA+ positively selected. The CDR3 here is CASSPRGGVGGNTIYF. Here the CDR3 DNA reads TGTGCCAGCTCTCCGCGTGGAGGGGTAGGAGGAAACACCATATATTTT.